Here is one T cell receptor beta chain with its context. Its antigen is unidentified. Here immunoSEQ multiplex PCR was the method, and the copy in TCRdb shows in-frame clones only, minus some. This table holds 55,000 to 85,000 clones, 85% to 95% found once. This CDR3 has 15 amino acids. The germline gives CDR1 SGDLS, CDR2 YYNGEE. This entry comes from a study of cytomegalovirus exposure and HLA in healthy donors. In the study overall: The 600 to 800 first-cohort repertoires shared a platform with the 110 or so validation repertoires, as reported in a later analysis.

The donors were members of the validation cohort, which comprised roughly 120 subjects and was separate from the first cohort of 666 subjects. Study-wide points: Per published reports, the classifier diagnosed cytomegalovirus status with high specificity and sensitivity.

The sequence was obtained from a woman under 30 in good health and CMV-seronegative. Sample: PBMCs. The chain employs TRBV9 and TRBJ2-5, with TRBD1 identical over 7 bases. The DNA matches TRBJ2-7 better at its end, which makes the J call doubtful. The CDR3 loop reads CASSPRQGSAYEQYF. The CDR3 DNA reads as TGTGCCAGCAGCCCCCGACAGGGATCCGCCTACGAGCAGTACTTC.